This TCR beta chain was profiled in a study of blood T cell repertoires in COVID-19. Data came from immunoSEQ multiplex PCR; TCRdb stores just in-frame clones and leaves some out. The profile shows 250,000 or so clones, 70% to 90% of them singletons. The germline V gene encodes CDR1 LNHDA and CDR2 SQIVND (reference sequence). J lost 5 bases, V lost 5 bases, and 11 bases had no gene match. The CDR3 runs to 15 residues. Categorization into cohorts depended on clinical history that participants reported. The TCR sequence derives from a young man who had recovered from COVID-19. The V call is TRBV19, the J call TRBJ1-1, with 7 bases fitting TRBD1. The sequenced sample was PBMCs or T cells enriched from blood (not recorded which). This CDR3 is CASSRRPGGNTEAFF. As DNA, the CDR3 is TGTGCCAGTAGTCGTAGGCCAGGGGGTAATACTGAAGCTTTCTTT. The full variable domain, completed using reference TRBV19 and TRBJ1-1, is DGGITQSPKYLFRKEGQNVTLSCEQNLNHDAMYWYRQDPGQGLRLIYYSQIVNDFQKGDIAEGYSVSREKKESFPLTVTSAQKNPTAFYLCASSRRPGGNTEAFFGQGTRLTVV.